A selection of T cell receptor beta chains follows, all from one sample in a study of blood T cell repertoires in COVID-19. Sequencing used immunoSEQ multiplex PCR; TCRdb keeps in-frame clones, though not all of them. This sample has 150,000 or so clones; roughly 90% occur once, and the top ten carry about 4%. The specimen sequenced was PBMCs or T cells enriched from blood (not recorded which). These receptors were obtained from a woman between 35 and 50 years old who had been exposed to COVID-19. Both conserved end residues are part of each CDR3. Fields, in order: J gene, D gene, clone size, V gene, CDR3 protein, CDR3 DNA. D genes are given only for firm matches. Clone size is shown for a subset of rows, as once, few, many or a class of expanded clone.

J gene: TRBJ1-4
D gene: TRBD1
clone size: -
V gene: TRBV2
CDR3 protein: CASSLTGSTSEKLFF
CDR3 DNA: TGTGCCAGCAGCTTGACAGGGTCGACAAGTGAAAAACTGTTTTTT

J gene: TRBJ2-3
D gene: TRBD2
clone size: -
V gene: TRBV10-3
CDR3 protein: CAISESLAGVGDTQYF
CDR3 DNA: TGTGCCATCAGTGAGTCCCTAGCGGGAGTGGGAGATACGCAGTATTTT

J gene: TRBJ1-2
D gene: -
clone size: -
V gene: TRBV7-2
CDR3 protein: CASSPGTVLGYTF
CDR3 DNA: TGTGCCAGCAGCCCAGGGACTGTTTTGGGCTACACCTTC

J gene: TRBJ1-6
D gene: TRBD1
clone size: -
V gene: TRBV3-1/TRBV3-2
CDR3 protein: CASSLPGQGLTNSPLHF
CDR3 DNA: TGTGCCAGCAGCCTTCCGGGACAGGGGCTAACCAATTCACCCCTCCACTTT

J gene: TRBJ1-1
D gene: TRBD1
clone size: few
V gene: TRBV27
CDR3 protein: CASSLTAGGEAFF
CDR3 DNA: TGTGCCAGCAGTTTAACGGCAGGGGGAGAAGCTTTCTTT

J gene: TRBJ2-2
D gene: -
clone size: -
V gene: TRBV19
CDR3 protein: CASKGGGRDTGELFF
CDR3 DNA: TGTGCCAGTAAAGGAGGGGGCCGGGACACCGGGGAGCTGTTTTTT

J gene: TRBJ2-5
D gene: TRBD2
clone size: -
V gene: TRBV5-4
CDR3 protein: CASSKASGGAETQYF
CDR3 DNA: TGTGCCAGCAGCAAAGCTAGCGGGGGGGCGGAGACCCAGTACTTC

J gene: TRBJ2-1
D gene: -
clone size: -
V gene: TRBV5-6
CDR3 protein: CASSLVASSLNEQFF
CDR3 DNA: TGTGCCAGCAGCTTGGTGGCTAGTTCATTGAATGAGCAGTTCTTC

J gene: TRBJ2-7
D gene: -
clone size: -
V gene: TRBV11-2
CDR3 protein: CASSLISGPSYEQYF
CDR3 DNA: TGTGCCAGCAGCTTAATTAGCGGTCCTTCCTACGAGCAGTACTTC

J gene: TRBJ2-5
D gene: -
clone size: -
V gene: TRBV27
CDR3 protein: CASSLLGTGKNSETQYF
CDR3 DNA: TGTGCCAGCAGTTTACTCGGAACAGGAAAGAACTCCGAGACCCAGTACTTC

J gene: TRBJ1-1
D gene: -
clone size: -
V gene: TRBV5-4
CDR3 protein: CASSLPGSLNTEAFF
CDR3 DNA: TGTGCCAGCAGCTTACCAGGCTCTTTGAACACTGAAGCTTTCTTT

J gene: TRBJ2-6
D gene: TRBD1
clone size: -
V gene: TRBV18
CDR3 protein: CASATGASGSGANVLTF
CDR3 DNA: TGTGCCAGCGCGACAGGGGCCTCGGGCTCTGGGGCCAACGTCCTGACTTTC

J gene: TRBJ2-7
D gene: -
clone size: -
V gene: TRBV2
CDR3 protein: CASSENPAGLSYEQYF
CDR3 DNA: TGTGCCAGCAGTGAAAATCCGGCAGGGTTATCCTACGAGCAGTACTTC

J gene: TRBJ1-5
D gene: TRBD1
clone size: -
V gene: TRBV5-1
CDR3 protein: CASEGTVLSNQPQHF
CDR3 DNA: TGCGCCAGTGAGGGGACAGTCCTTAGCAATCAGCCCCAGCATTTT

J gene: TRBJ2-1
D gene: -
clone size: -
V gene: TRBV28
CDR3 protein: CASSLSEHLSSYNEQFF
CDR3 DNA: TGTGCCAGCAGTTTGTCTGAGCATCTGTCATCCTACAATGAGCAGTTCTTC

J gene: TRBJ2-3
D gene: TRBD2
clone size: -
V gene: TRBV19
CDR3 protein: CASSSSGTGTDTQYF
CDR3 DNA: TGTGCCAGTAGTTCTAGCGGGACCGGCACAGATACGCAGTATTTT

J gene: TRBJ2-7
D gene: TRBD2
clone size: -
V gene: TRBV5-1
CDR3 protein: CASSSGREGTEQYF
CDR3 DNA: TGCGCCAGCAGCTCGGGACGGGAGGGGACCGAGCAGTACTTC

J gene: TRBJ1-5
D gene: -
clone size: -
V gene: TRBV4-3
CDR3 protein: CASSQDEPGRGQPQHF
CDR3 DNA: TGCGCCAGCAGCCAAGATGAGCCAGGTCGTGGACAGCCCCAGCATTTT

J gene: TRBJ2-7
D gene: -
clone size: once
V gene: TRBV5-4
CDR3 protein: CASSSYTDSTTEQYF
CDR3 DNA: TGTGCCAGCAGCTCCTACACGGACTCCACTACCGAGCAGTACTTC

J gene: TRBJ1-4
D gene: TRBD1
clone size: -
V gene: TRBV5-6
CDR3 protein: CASSPWTGRDEKLFF
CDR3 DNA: TGTGCCAGCAGCCCTTGGACAGGGAGGGATGAAAAACTGTTTTTT

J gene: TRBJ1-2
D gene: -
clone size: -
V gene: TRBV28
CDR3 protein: CASILTGYGYTF
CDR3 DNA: TGTGCCAGCATTTTGACAGGCTATGGCTACACCTTC

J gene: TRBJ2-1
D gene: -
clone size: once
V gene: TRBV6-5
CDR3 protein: CASSYSGRFNEQFF
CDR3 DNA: TGTGCCAGCAGTTACTCGGGCCGATTCAATGAGCAGTTCTTC

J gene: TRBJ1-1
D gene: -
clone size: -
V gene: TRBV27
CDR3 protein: CASSLTANTEAFF
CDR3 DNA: TGTGCCAGCAGTTTAACAGCGAACACTGAAGCTTTCTTT

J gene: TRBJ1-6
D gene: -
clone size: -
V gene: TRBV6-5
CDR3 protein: CASRSPAGRRSTLHF
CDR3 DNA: TGTGCCAGCAGAAGCCCCGCGGGCAGGAGATCGACCCTCCACTTT

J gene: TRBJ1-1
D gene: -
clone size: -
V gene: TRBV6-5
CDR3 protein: CASHPPRGNTEAFF
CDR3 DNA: TGTGCCAGCCATCCCCCCCGGGGGAACACTGAAGCTTTCTTT

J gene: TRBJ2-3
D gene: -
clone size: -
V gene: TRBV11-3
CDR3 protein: CASSNRLGGFTDTQYF
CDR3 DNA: TGTGCCAGCAGCAACCGCCTTGGGGGGTTCACAGATACGCAGTATTTT

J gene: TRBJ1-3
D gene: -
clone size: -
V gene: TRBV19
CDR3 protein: CASTLFGQSAGNTIYF
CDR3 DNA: TGTGCCAGTACCCTATTCGGACAGTCAGCCGGAAACACCATATATTTT

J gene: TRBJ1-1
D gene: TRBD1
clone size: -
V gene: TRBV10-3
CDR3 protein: CAISESTGLNTEAFF
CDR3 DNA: TGTGCCATCAGTGAGTCGACAGGGCTGAACACTGAAGCTTTCTTT

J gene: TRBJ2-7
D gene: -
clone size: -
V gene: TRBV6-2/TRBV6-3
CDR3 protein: CASSYSSYVPVYEQYF
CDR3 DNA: TGTGCCAGCAGTTACTCGAGTTATGTCCCGGTTTACGAGCAGTACTTC

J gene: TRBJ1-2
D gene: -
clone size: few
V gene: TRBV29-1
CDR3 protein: CSVVAGRGYTF
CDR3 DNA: TGCAGCGTTGTCGCGGGGCGAGGCTACACCTTC

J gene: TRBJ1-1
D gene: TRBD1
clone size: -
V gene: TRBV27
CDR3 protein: CASSLSTGTANEAFF
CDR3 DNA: TGTGCCAGCAGTTTATCGACTGGGACAGCTAATGAAGCTTTCTTT

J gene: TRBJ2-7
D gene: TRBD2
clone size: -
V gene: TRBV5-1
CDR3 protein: CASSGGSTYEQYF
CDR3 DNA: TGCGCCAGCAGCGGCGGGAGCACCTACGAGCAGTACTTC

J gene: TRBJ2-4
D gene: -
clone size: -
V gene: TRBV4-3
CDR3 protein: CASSHTSDSLNIQYF
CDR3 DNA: TGCGCCAGCAGCCATACGTCGGACAGTTTAAACATTCAGTACTTC

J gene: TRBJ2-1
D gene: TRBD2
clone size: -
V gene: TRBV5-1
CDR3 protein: CASSLEGGSLLNEQFF
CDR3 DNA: TGCGCCAGCAGCTTGGAAGGCGGGAGCCTTCTTAATGAGCAGTTCTTC

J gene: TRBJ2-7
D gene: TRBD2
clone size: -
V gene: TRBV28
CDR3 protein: CASSSLAEISYEQYF
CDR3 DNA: TGTGCCAGCAGTTCGCTAGCGGAGATCTCCTACGAGCAGTACTTC

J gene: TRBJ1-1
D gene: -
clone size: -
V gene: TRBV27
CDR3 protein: CASSLRGLLPPYTEAFF
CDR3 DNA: TGTGCCAGCAGTTTAAGGGGTCTTCTCCCTCCTTACACTGAAGCTTTCTTT

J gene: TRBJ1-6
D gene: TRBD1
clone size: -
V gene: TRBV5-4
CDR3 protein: CASSLVTGTNSPLHF
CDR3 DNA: TGTGCCAGCAGCCTGGTGACAGGGACAAATTCACCCCTCCACTTT

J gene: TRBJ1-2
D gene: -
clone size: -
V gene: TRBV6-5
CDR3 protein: CASSPFTGNSYTF
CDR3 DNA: TGTGCCAGCAGTCCCTTTACAGGGAATAGCTACACCTTC

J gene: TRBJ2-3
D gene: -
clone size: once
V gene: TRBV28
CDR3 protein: CATQFTGTDTQYF
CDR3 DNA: TGTGCCACCCAGTTTACGGGTACAGATACGCAGTATTTT

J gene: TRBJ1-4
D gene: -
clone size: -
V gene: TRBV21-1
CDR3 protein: CASSKEEVRDREDFGEKLFF
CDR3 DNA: TGTGCCAGCAGCAAAGAGGAGGTTAGGGACAGGGAGGATTTTGGTGAAAAACTGTTTTTT

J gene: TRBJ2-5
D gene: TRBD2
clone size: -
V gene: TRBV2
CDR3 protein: CASRGLAGGLKGETQYF
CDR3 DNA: TGTGCCAGCAGGGGGCTAGCGGGAGGACTTAAGGGGGAGACCCAGTACTTC

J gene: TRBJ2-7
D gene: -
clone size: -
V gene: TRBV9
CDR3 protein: CASSVGLPSYEQYF
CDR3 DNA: TGTGCCAGCAGCGTAGGACTCCCCTCCTACGAGCAGTACTTC

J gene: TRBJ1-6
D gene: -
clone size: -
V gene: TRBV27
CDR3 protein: CASSFRGPQNSPLHF
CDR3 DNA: TGTGCCAGCAGTTTCCGCGGCCCCCAGAACTCACCCCTCCACTTT

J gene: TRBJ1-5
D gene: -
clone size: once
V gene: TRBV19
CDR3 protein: CASSIAAASNQPQHF
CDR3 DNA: TGTGCCAGTAGTATCGCGGCAGCTAGCAATCAGCCCCAGCATTTT

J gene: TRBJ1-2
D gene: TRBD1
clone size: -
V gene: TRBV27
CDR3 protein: CASSLSGWDRDRGTLGYTF
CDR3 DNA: TGTGCCAGCAGTTTAAGTGGCTGGGACAGGGACCGTGGGACTCTTGGCTACACCTTC

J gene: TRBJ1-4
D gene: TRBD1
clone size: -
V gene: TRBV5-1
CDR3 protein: CASSLQGAGEKLFF
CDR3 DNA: TGCGCCAGCAGCTTGCAGGGGGCGGGAGAAAAACTGTTTTTT

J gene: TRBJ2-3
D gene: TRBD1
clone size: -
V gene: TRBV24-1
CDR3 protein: CATSDPGQGASTDTQYF
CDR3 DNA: TGTGCCACCAGTGACCCGGGACAGGGGGCGAGCACAGATACGCAGTATTTT

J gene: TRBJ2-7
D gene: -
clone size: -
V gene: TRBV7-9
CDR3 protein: CASSPPGLSYEQYF
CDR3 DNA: TGTGCCAGCAGCCCCCCAGGCCTTTCCTACGAGCAGTACTTC

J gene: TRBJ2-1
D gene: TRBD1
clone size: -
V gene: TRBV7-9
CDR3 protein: CASSLDGTGGYTYNEQFF
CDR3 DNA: TGTGCCAGCAGCTTAGACGGGACAGGGGGCTATACCTACAATGAGCAGTTCTTC

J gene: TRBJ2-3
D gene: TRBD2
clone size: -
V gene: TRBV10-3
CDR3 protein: CAITETSGSPTDTQYF
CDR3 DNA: TGTGCCATCACTGAGACTAGCGGGAGCCCCACAGATACGCAGTATTTT

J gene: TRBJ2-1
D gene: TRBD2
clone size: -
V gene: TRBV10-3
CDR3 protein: CATDTGLAGPQGREFF
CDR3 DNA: TGTGCCACCGACACCGGGCTAGCGGGGCCCCAAGGGAGGGAGTTCTTC

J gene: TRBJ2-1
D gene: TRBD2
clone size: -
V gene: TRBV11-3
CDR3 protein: CASSLGGGGEQFF
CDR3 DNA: TGTGCCAGCAGCCTAGGTGGCGGGGGGGAGCAGTTCTTC

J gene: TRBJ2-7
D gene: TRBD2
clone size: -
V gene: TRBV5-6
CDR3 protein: CASSVPGLAYEQYF
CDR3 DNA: TGTGCCAGCAGTGTGCCGGGACTAGCTTACGAGCAGTACTTC

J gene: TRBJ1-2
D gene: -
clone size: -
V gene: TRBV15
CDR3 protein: CATSRGQDRHPIYGYTF
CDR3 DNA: TGTGCCACCAGCAGAGGGCAGGACAGACACCCAATTTATGGCTACACCTTC

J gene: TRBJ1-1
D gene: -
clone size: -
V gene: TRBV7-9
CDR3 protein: CASSSQGNTEAFF
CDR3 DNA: TGTGCCAGCAGCTCCCAGGGGAACACTGAAGCTTTCTTT

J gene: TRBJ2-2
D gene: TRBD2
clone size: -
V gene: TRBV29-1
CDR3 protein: CSVNPGGDHTGELFF
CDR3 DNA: TGCAGCGTCAACCCGGGGGGAGACCACACCGGGGAGCTGTTTTTT

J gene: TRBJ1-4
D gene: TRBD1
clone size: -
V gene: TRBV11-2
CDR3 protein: CASSPRTGEGEKLFF
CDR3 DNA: TGTGCCAGCAGCCCTCGGACAGGGGAGGGTGAAAAACTGTTTTTT

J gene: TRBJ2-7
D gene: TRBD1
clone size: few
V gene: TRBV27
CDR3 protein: CASSKGQGGYEQYF
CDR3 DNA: TGTGCCAGCAGTAAGGGACAGGGGGGGTACGAGCAGTACTTC

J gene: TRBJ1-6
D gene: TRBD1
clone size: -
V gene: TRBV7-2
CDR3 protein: CASSSSGQGYSPLHF
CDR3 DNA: TGTGCCAGCAGCTCAAGCGGACAGGGCTACTCACCCCTCCACTTT

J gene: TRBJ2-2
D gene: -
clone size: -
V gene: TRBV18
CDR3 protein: CASSATRGTTGELFF
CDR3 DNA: TGTGCCAGCTCAGCAACACGGGGGACCACCGGGGAGCTGTTTTTT